This TCR beta chain stems from a study of blood T cell repertoires in COVID-19 (dated by TCRdb to the early 2020s). Concerning the study at large: Collaborator samples came from the United States, Italy and Spain and covered acute and convalescent phases of COVID-19. The material from the prospective study consisted of cDNA or gDNA derived from T cells, B-cell-depleted T cells, or PBMCs. Subjects who had been exposed to COVID-19, were actively infected with it, or had recovered from it provided the deeply sampled blood TCRbeta repertoires that made up the dataset. A freely available public database, intended as a resource for researchers studying the immune response to SARS-CoV-2, is where the repertoires were released. The samples were drawn from two sources: the first 160 participants of the ongoing ImmuneRACE study, and 1,200 or so subjects contributed by 6 global collaborators. A de-identified subject ID, COVID-19 status, age in years and sex were almost always included in the sample metadata. Where HLA class I and class II types were available, the types were taken from metadata supplied by the sample provider, not from assay-based typing.

V loses 6 bases, J loses 3 bases, and the germline ends lie 11 bases apart. Taken from the germline V gene, the CDR1 and CDR2 loops are MDHEN and SYDVKM. Taken from cysteine to phenylalanine, the CDR3 has 13 residues. CDR3 DNA is the only sequence kept; it has 39 bases, read in frame from the first base. This clone was counted only a few times. This receptor's antigen is unknown. No base quality information exists; no much larger clone differs at one position. The full study reports these points: The amount of clinical and demographic metadata varied by source and participant and was provided uncurated.

Collaborating institutions collected whole blood in K2EDTA tubes following their own protocols. For TCRbeta analysis, collaborator samples were shipped as frozen whole blood, as isolated PBMCs, or as DNA extracted from either sample type. TCRbeta CDR3 regions were amplified from genomic DNA using the immunoSEQ Assay, a bias-controlled multiplex PCR. In the authors' own workflow: The number of nucleated cells in each sample was estimated by amplification of reference gene primers within the assay. Sequence reads were collapsed and filtered to measure the absolute abundance of every unique TCRbeta CDR3 rearrangement. Productive Simpson clonality was computed per sample as the square root of Simpson's diversity index over productive rearrangements. TCRdb obtained this table from immuneACCESS and retained in-frame rearrangements with V and J assigned. These tables miss some clones; where compared with another copy, unresolved V genes account for less than half of the shortfall, and the remainder is unexplained. D and trimming were read from the DNA, whereas the V and J calls and clone size are those reported in that table. For this sample there are about 150,000 clones; roughly nine tenths appear just once. Around 5% of the sample is held by the ten biggest clonotypes.

Sequencing input: peripheral blood. The sequence was obtained from a human donor in a cohort sampled during active COVID-19. The chain employs TRBV28 and TRBJ1-2, with the D segment identity uncertain. The CDR3 loop reads CASSLAGYYGYTF. The DNA sequence is given as TGTGCCAGCAGCCTCGCGGGGTACTATGGCTACACCTTC.